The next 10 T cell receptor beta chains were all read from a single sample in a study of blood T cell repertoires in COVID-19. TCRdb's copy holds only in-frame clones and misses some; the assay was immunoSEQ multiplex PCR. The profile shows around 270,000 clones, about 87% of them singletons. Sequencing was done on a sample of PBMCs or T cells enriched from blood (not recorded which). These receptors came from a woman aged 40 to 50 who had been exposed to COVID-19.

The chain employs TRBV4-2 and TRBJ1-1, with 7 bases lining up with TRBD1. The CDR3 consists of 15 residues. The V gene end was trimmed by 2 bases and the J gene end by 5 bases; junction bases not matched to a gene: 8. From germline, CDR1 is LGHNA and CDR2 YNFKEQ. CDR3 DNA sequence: TGTGCCAGCAGCCAAATAAGACAGGGAGAGACTGAAGCTTTCTTT. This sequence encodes CASSQIRQGETEAFF.

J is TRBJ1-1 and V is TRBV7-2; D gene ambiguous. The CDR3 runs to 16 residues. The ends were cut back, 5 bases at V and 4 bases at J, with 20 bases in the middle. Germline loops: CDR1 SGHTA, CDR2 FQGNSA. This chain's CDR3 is CASSARRTAGTTEAFF. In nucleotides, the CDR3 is TGTGCCAGCAGCGCCCGTCGGACGGCGGGCACCACTGAAGCTTTCTTT.

Here the CDR3 reads CATSRDYSNQPQHF. In DNA, the CDR3 is TGTGCCACCAGCAGGGACTATAGCAATCAGCCCCAGCATTTT. The chain couples TRBV15 to TRBJ1-5; the D is unclear. This CDR3 is built from 14 residues. From germline, CDR1 is LNHNV and CDR2 YYDKDF (reference sequence). The germline V and J ends were trimmed by 3 bases and 0 bases, with 6 bases remaining between them.

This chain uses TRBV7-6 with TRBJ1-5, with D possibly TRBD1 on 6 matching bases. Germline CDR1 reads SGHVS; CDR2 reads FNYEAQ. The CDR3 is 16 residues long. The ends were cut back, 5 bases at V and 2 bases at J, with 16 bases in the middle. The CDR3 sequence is CASSQGTRGRNQPQHF. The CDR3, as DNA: TGTGCCAGCAGCCAGGGGACCAGGGGCCGCAATCAGCCCCAGCATTTT.

The chain's CDR3 is CASSQGIGTEAFF. DNA of the CDR3: TGTGCCAGCAGCCAAGGGATCGGGACTGAAGCTTTCTTT. J is TRBJ1-1 and V is TRBV4-2; D uncertain. The germline V and J ends were trimmed by 1 base and 5 bases, with 8 bases remaining between them. The CDR3 covers 13 residues. Germline CDR1 and CDR2: LGHNA and YNFKEQ.

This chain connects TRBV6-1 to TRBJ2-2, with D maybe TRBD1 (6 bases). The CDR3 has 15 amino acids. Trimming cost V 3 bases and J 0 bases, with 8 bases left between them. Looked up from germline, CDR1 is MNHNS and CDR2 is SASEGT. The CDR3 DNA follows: TGTGCCAGCAGTGAGCACAGGGCGAACACCGGGGAGCTGTTTTTT. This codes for CASSEHRANTGELFF.

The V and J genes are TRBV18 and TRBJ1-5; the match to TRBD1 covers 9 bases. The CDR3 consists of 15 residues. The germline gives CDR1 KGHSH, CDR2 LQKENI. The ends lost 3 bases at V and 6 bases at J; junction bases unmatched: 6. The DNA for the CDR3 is TGTGCCAGCTCACCCGGGACAGGGCTTGGTCAGCCCCAGCATTTT. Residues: CASSPGTGLGQPQHF.

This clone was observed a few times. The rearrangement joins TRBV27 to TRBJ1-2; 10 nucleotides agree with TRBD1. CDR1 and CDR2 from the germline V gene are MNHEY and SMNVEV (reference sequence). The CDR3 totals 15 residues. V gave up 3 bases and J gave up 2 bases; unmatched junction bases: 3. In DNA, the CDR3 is TGTGCCAGCAGTTTTAAGGGACAGGGGAACTATGGCTACACCTTC. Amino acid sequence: CASSFKGQGNYGYTF.

CDR3 sequence reads: CASSVTGGTNYGYTF. CDR3 coding DNA: TGTGCCAGCAGCGTGACAGGGGGCACCAACTATGGCTACACCTTC. V gene TRBV9 combines with J gene TRBJ1-2; 10 nucleotides align to TRBD1. The V gene end was trimmed by 2 bases and the J gene end by 2 bases; junction bases not matched to a gene: 3. This CDR3 has 15 amino acids. Per germline, CDR1 SGDLS and CDR2 YYNGEE.

CDR3: CASSSAIAWNTDTQYF. Written as DNA, the CDR3 is TGTGCCAGCTCATCCGCGATAGCGTGGAACACAGATACGCAGTATTTT. This rearrangement joins TRBV18 to TRBJ2-3; a weak D match, TRBD2 (5 bases). The V end was cut by 5 bases, the J end by 2 bases, with 17 bases between. The CDR3 loop spans 16 amino acids. The germline V gene encodes CDR1 KGHSH and CDR2 LQKENI.